The 7 T cell receptor beta chains reported below all come from one sample, sequenced in a study of blood T cells in healthy people across ages. The authors ran a second PCR of roughly 6 to 12 cycles using a sample-barcoded 5' primer and a J-beta primer mix. TCRdb independently ran MiXCR on the 5' RACE reads; one entry per CDR3 protein. The data contain hundreds of thousands of distinct CDR3 sequences, roughly 21% of them singletons. Sequencing was carried out using blood. The origin of the receptors is a man between 70 and 80 years old in good health.

This clonotype was counted between two and nine times. The chain has TRBV3-1 and TRBJ2-2, with 9 bases matching TRBD2. The germline V gene encodes CDR1 LGHDT and CDR2 YNNKEL (reference sequence). There are 16 residues in the CDR3. V trimming: 1 base; J trimming: 2 bases; junction bases outside the gene matches: 2. The CDR3, as DNA: TGTGCCAGCAGCCAAGGTAGCGGGAGCAACACCGGGGAGCTGTTTTTT. Protein: CASSQGSGSNTGELFF.

The chain employs TRBV7-2 and TRBJ2-7; no clear D gene. From germline, CDR1 is SGHTA and CDR2 FQGNSA. Trimming removed 0 bases from V and 2 bases from J, with 8 bases in between. The CDR3 is made up of 14 amino acids. CDR3 DNA sequence: TGTGCCAGCAGCTTAGCAGGGAAGACCTACGAGCAGTACTTC. It encodes CASSLAGKTYEQYF. The variable domain in full, with the rest retrieved from reference TRBV7-2 and TRBJ2-7, is GAGVSQSPSNKVTEKGKDVELRCDPISGHTALYWYRQSLGQGLEFLIYFQGNSAPDKSGLPSDRFSAERTGGSVSTLTIQRTQQEDSAVYLCASSLAGKTYEQYFGPGTRLTVT.

The gene calls are TRBV19 and TRBJ1-2; no firm D call. Germline V CDR1 and CDR2: LNHDA, SQIVND (reference sequence). V was shortened by 7 bases and J by 0 bases, with 18 bases between the two germline ends. This CDR3 contains 16 residues. The CDR3, as DNA: TGTGCCAGTAACCTGGTTTCAAGGACGGCTAACTATGGCTACACCTTC. Translated: CASNLVSRTANYGYTF.

In its sample, this clonotype was seen a few times. This CDR3 is CASSLVQGYGYTF. The CDR3 nucleotides are TGTGCCAGCAGCTTGGTACAGGGTTATGGCTACACCTTC. The chain couples TRBV5-5 to TRBJ1-2, with D perhaps matching TRBD1 (6 bases). CDR3 size: 13 residues. Trimming removed 0 bases at V and 5 bases at J, with 8 bases between. Germline CDR1 and CDR2: SGHKS and YYEKEE (reference sequence).

This clonotype was seen only a few times. The chain recombines TRBV19 with TRBJ2-3, with D tentatively TRBD1 (5 bases). V shed 1 base and J shed 3 bases, with 11 bases lying between them. In germline, CDR1 is LNHDA, CDR2 SQIVND (reference sequence). The CDR3 extends over 15 amino acids. The CDR3 is CASSIGAPGTDTQYF. The CDR3 DNA reads TGTGCCAGTAGTATAGGGGCCCCAGGGACAGATACGCAGTATTTT.

The genes are TRBV29-1 and TRBJ1-1; 7 bases agree with TRBD1. V was pared by 4 bases and J by 4 bases, with 12 bases of the junction left unmatched. Germline V gene lookup returns CDR1 SQVTM and CDR2 ANQGSEA. The CDR3 spans 15 residues. The CDR3 protein is CSVAAEDRVSTEAFF. CDR3 in DNA: TGCAGCGTTGCGGCCGAAGACAGGGTGAGCACTGAAGCTTTCTTT. The full variable domain, its missing parts supplied by reference TRBV29-1 and TRBJ1-1, is SAVISQKPSRDICQRGTSLTIQCQVDSQVTMMFWYRQQPGQSLTLIATANQGSEATYESGFVIDKFPISRPNLTFSTLTVSNMSPEDSSIYLCSVAAEDRVSTEAFFGQGTRLTVV.

Many counts were recorded for this clonotype. This chain joins TRBV28 and TRBJ1-4; 7 bases are a match to TRBD1. The germline gives CDR1 MDHEN, CDR2 SYDVKM. This CDR3 is 15 amino acids long. The V segment lost 5 bases and the J segment 0 bases; nucleotides outside the gene matches: 3. For the CDR3, the DNA is TGTGCCAGCAGTACTGGGACAGCAACTAATGAAAAACTGTTTTTT. It encodes CASSTGTATNEKLFF.